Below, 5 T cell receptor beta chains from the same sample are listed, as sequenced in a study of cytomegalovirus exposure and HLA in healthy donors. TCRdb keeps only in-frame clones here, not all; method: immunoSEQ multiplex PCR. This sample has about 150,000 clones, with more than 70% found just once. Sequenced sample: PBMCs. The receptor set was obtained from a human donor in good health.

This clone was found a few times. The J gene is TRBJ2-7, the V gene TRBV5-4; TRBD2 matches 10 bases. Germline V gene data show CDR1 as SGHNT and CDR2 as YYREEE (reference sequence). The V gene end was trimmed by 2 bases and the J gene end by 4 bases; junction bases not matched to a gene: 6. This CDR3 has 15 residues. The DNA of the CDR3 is TGTGCCAGCAGCTTCGTGGCTAGCGGGAGTTACGAGCAGTACTTC. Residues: CASSFVASGSYEQYF.

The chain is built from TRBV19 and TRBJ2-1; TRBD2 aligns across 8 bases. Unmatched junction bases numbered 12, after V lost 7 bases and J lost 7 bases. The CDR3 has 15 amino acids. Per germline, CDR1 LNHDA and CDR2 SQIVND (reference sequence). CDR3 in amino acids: CASTPGTRAWNEQFF. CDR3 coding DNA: TGTGCCAGTACACCGGGGACTAGGGCATGGAATGAGCAGTTCTTC.

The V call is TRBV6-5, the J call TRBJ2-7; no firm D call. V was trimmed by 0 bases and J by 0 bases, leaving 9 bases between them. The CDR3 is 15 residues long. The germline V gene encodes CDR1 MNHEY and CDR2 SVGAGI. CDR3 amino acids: CASSYSSRISYEQYF. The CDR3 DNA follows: TGTGCCAGCAGTTACTCGAGCCGAATCTCCTACGAGCAGTACTTC.

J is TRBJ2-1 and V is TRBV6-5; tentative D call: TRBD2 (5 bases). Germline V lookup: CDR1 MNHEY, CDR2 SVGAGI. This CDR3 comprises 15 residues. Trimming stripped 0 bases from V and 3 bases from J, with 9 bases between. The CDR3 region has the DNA TGTGCCAGCAGTTACTCCCGAGGGTACTACAATGAGCAGTTCTTC. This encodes CASSYSRGYYNEQFF.

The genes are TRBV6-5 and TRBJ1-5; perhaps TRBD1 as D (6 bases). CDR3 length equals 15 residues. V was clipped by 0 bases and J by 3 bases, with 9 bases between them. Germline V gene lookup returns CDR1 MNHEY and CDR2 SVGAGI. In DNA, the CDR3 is TGTGCCAGCAGTTACTCCCAGGGGAACAATCAGCCCCAGCATTTT. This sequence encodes CASSYSQGNNQPQHF.